The TCR beta chain under discussion was sequenced for a study of CD8+ T cells in alopecia areata. Extracted from the samples, RNA was reverse transcribed into cDNA to serve as the sequencing template. Clones were sequenced by immunoSEQ multiplex PCR, and TCRdb holds only the in-frame ones, with some missing. This sample carries hundreds of thousands of clones, 57% of them seen once, and the ten largest clones take 0.45%. Alopecia areata patients provided lesional scalp punch biopsies and peripheral blood. Cell sorting on a FACSAria was used to separate CD4+ and CD8+ T cells from the PBMCs. Turning to this clone: Its specificity is unknown.

Regarding the study as a whole: Among the cells sequenced in scalp samples are also the resident alphabeta T cells of normal skin.

Specimen: CD4+ T cells sorted from blood, collected at week 0. The TCR was taken from a human donor with alopecia areata.

The CDR3 region has the DNA TGTGCCAGCAGCCGAACAGGGGCGGGTGGCGACGAGCAGTACTTC. Translating it yields CASSRTGAGGDEQYF. V and J are TRBV21-1 and TRBJ2-7; whether TRBD1, the table's D call, matches the DNA was not checked. TRBV21-1 is assigned pseudogene status. CDR3 size: 15 residues.